This is a list of T cell receptor beta chains from one sample in a study of monozygotic twins with inflammatory bowel disease. TCRdb re-called the 5' RACE reads and gives one entry per CDR3 protein, without DNA. This table holds about 110,000 distinct CDR3 sequences. The specimen was blood. These receptors originate from a human donor with ulcerative colitis or Crohn's disease, or a healthy co-twin of an affected twin (not recorded which). CDR3s include the opening cysteine and the closing phenylalanine or tryptophan.

v_call: TRBV5-4
j_call: TRBJ2-2
cdr3_aa: CASSSKAANTGELFF

v_call: TRBV3-1
j_call: TRBJ2-4
cdr3_aa: CASTQDRVDIQYF

v_call: TRBV7-9
j_call: TRBJ2-1
cdr3_aa: CASSLTTAYNEQFF

v_call: TRBV7-9
j_call: TRBJ2-7
cdr3_aa: CASSPDVGLPVDEQYF

v_call: TRBV5-4
j_call: TRBJ1-1
cdr3_aa: CASSLKEVGETEAFF

v_call: TRBV25-1
j_call: TRBJ2-2
cdr3_aa: CASSDGLNTGELFF

v_call: TRBV27
j_call: TRBJ2-3
cdr3_aa: CASSLRAPGQYF

v_call: TRBV6-1
j_call: TRBJ2-2
cdr3_aa: CASRAIGGTGELFF

v_call: TRBV7-2
j_call: TRBJ2-1
cdr3_aa: CASGGQAYNEQFF

v_call: TRBV18
j_call: TRBJ1-2
cdr3_aa: CASSPRSGYGYTF

v_call: TRBV6-5
j_call: TRBJ1-5
cdr3_aa: CASSSDRGDQPQHF

v_call: TRBV4-2
j_call: TRBJ2-1
cdr3_aa: CASSQVTSSYNEQFF

v_call: TRBV4-3
j_call: TRBJ1-4
cdr3_aa: CASSPGDWEKLFF

v_call: TRBV20-1
j_call: TRBJ2-4
cdr3_aa: CSAGLPPRVTKNIQYF

v_call: TRBV7-2
j_call: TRBJ2-7
cdr3_aa: CASSRRDSSYEQYF

v_call: TRBV10-2
j_call: TRBJ2-7
cdr3_aa: CAKRQGHYYEQYF

v_call: TRBV18
j_call: TRBJ2-2
cdr3_aa: CASSPETSGELFF

v_call: TRBV5-1
j_call: TRBJ2-2
cdr3_aa: CASSLQRGGQVTGELFF

v_call: TRBV30
j_call: TRBJ1-6
cdr3_aa: CAWSAGQDNSPLHF

v_call: TRBV18
j_call: TRBJ2-3
cdr3_aa: CASSPLRGPADTQYF

v_call: TRBV11-2
j_call: TRBJ2-7
cdr3_aa: CASSLTVRGYEQYF

v_call: TRBV18
j_call: TRBJ2-2
cdr3_aa: CASSQTNTGELFF

v_call: TRBV29-1
j_call: TRBJ1-1
cdr3_aa: CSVEAPRASFSEAFF

v_call: TRBV11-2
j_call: TRBJ2-2
cdr3_aa: CASSLGKTSGSAGELFF

v_call: TRBV9
j_call: TRBJ2-1
cdr3_aa: CASSWGRGGYNEQFF

v_call: TRBV9
j_call: TRBJ1-1
cdr3_aa: CASSVSPENTEAFF

v_call: TRBV10-3
j_call: TRBJ2-1
cdr3_aa: CAISESGTGNYNEQFF

v_call: TRBV5-1
j_call: TRBJ2-7
cdr3_aa: CASSSGPPNEQYF

v_call: TRBV4-1
j_call: TRBJ2-2
cdr3_aa: CASSQWTGTGELFF

v_call: TRBV5-4
j_call: TRBJ2-5
cdr3_aa: CASSLPGQGVQETQYF

v_call: TRBV2
j_call: TRBJ2-1
cdr3_aa: CASSERGYEQFF

v_call: TRBV5-1
j_call: TRBJ2-5
cdr3_aa: CASSLALGAPETQYF

v_call: TRBV3-1
j_call: TRBJ2-1
cdr3_aa: CASSAQGQSYNEQFF

v_call: TRBV12-3/TRBV12-4
j_call: TRBJ2-1
cdr3_aa: CASSPTGYEQFF

v_call: TRBV7-2
j_call: TRBJ1-4
cdr3_aa: CASSLRTGVEKLFF

v_call: TRBV2
j_call: TRBJ2-2
cdr3_aa: CASRGYSANTGELFF

v_call: TRBV4-3
j_call: TRBJ1-4
cdr3_aa: CASRTGGVGTNEKLFF

v_call: TRBV7-3
j_call: TRBJ1-5
cdr3_aa: CASSLNGGPNQPQHF